The sequence of this T cell receptor beta chain was determined in a study of T cells in Graves' hyperthyroidism and ophthalmopathy (dated by TCRdb to the late 2010s). Broadly, across the study: Peripheral blood samples were taken at the time of initial diagnosis, prior to any treatment. The roughly 90 discovery patients were divided at random into training and test sets in a 7:3 ratio. In six Graves' hyperthyroidism patients, the study also compared T-cell repertoires from thyroid tissue with T-cell repertoires from blood. TCR V-J signatures able to tell the groups apart were searched for in a discovery cohort of around 95 patients, of whom about 40 had Graves' ophthalmopathy and around 57 had stable Graves' hyperthyroidism. TCR Vbeta CDR3 sequencing of 120 to 150 peripheral blood samples (43 ophthalmopathy, over 70 hyperthyroidism and around 17 progressor patients) is reported in the paper. Once sampling was done, hyperthyroidism patients were given methimazole at a starting dose of 30 mg daily, whereas ophthalmopathy patients were given high-dose intravenous methylprednisolone. Prospective prediction of ophthalmopathy was tested in an independent validation cohort of under 20 hyperthyroidism patients and 15 to 17 patients who later progressed to ophthalmopathy.

In the ophthalmopathy patients, disease was moderately to severely active, with a Clinical Activity Score of 3 or more, a NOSPECS grade of 4 or more, and a duration of less than 3 months. The study excluded patients with uncontrolled infections, other autoimmune diseases, pregnancy or lactation. Diagnoses were based on clinical symptoms, serum thyroxine and TRAb, thyroid ultrasound and orbital computed tomography. Ficoll-Paque density gradient centrifugation was used to isolate PBMCs from around 10 ml of fresh peripheral blood. Total RNA was extracted using Trizol reagent, and RNA quality was assessed on an Agilent 2100 Bioanalyzer. Results the study describes overall, beyond this receptor: Most expanded thyroid clonotypes (frequency above 0.001) were also detected in blood, suggesting blood repertoires may reflect thyroid immune responses. In validation, the model predicted progression to ophthalmopathy a median of approximately 6.3 months before onset, with roughly 71% sensitivity and about 72% specificity. A 13 V-J signature model separated ophthalmopathy from stable hyperthyroidism, with approximately 86% sensitivity and about 81% specificity in cross-validation and 80%/75% in testing. Sample size was not statistically predetermined, and blinding of investigators to group allocation was not performed.

Details on this clonotype: Its antigen is unknown. Base-call qualities are not available, and no considerably larger clone is one nucleotide away.

Amplification of TCR beta CDR3 regions was carried out from RNA transcripts. A first-round RT-PCR of the TCR CDR3 used the HTBI primer set with the Qiagen OneStep RT-PCR kit. Libraries were constructed in a second round of multiplex PCR, after which size selection and purification were performed. Libraries were sequenced paired-end with 100 bp reads on an Illumina HiSeq2000. Per the source publication's procedure: SOAPnuke was used to process the raw data, with reads discarded if the reads contained adapters or uncalled bases, had a mean Phred below 15, or lacked an exact constant-primer or identifier match. High-quality paired reads were merged with COPE v1.2.5, and unique nucleotide sequences were defined as clonotypes. MiTCR v1.1 was used to align clonotypes to the IMGT TRBV, TRBD and TRBJ reference segments. The analysis included only V-J combinations with a frequency above 0.0001, which together covered 98% to 99.2% of the repertoires. The TCS score was defined as the ratio of F50 (clonal expansion) to E x V (chaos), calculated using BLOSUM62-based TCRdist between CDR3 peptides within each V-J. Welch's t-statistics and random forest reduced just over 500 V-J features to 10 to 15, which were used in a naive Bayes classifier (R e1071). In-frame beta chains were kept once TCRdb had trimmed the public reads at Q25 with fastp and called clones with MiXCR. Under each unique CDR3 protein, matching rows form one entry showing the most common genes and DNA. None of the V and J calls come from the authors' own analysis; TCRdb made them. The sample table holds roughly 280,000 distinct CDR3 sequences, of which roughly 22% were seen once. Jointly, the top ten make up 50% to 75% of the sample.

The cysteine opens and the phenylalanine closes a CDR3 of 15 amino acids. The entry retains the CDR3 DNA only, 45 bases that are in frame from base 1. As encoded in the germline V gene (reference sequence), CDR1 is MNHEY while CDR2 is SMNVEV. The V and J ends are trimmed by 0 bases and 3 bases, leaving 9 bases between them. The sequenced material came from blood. The chain is made from TRBV27 and TRBJ2-1, with TRBD1 perhaps the D gene, on 6 matching bases. This clonotype was sampled from a man aged 25-45 years with Graves' ophthalmopathy. The CDR3 region: CASSLSGQYYNEQFF. The DNA sequence follows: TGTGCCAGCAGTTTATCCGGACAGTACTACAATGAGCAGTTCTTC.